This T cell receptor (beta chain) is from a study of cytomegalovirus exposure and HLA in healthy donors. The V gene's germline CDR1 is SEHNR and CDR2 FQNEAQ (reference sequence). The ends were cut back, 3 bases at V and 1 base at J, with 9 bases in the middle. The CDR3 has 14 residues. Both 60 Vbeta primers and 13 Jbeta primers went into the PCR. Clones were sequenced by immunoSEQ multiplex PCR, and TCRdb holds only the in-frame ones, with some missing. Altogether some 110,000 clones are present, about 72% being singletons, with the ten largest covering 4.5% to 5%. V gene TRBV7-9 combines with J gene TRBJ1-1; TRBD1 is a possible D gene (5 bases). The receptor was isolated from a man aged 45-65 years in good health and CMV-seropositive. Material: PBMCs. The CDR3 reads CASSFAGPNTEAFF. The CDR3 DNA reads TGTGCCAGCAGCTTTGCGGGACCGAACACTGAAGCTTTCTTT.